What follows are 23 T cell receptor beta chains derived from one specimen sequenced in a study of control samples from healthy donors and cancer patients. Libraries were prepared by immunoSEQ multiplex PCR; TCRdb keeps only in-frame clonotypes and omits some of them. The sample has 85,000 to 120,000 clones, just over 90% seen once. Sequencing was done on a sample of blood. Source of these receptors: a woman in her late teens or twenties in good health.

This chain connects TRBV27 to TRBJ1-2, with D unresolved. CDR3 length equals 14 residues. Per germline, CDR1 MNHEY and CDR2 SMNVEV (reference sequence). V lost 8 bases to trimming and J lost 6 bases, with 19 bases between them. The chain's CDR3 is CASARTLALHGYTF. DNA of the CDR3: TGTGCCAGCGCCCGGACGCTTGCCCTCCATGGCTACACCTTC.

This rearrangement joins TRBV9 to TRBJ2-1, with 9 bases aligning to TRBD1. CDR1 and CDR2 from the germline V gene are SGDLS and YYNGEE. Losses at the gene ends were 0 bases for V and 6 bases for J; bases not matched to a gene: 4. The length of the CDR3 is 15 residues. The CDR3 nucleotides read TGTGCCAGCAGCGTAGCGGGGACAGGGACCAATGAGCAGTTCTTC. It codes for CASSVAGTGTNEQFF.

The V call is TRBV7-2, the J call TRBJ2-3; D is possibly TRBD2 (6 bases). Trimming took 5 bases from V and 2 from J, leaving 11 bases between them. Germline V gene data show CDR1 as SGHTA and CDR2 as FQGNSA. CDR3 size: 14 residues. The CDR3, as DNA: TGTGCCAGCAGCCGGAGGGACTTCACAGATACGCAGTATTTT. Translating it yields CASSRRDFTDTQYF.

This clone appeared once. The rearrangement uses TRBV27 and TRBJ1-2; TRBD1 agrees at 7 bases. Germline CDR1 is MNHEY and CDR2 is SMNVEV (reference sequence). The V and J ends lost 2 bases and 4 bases, in that order; junction bases with no gene match: 10. The CDR3 totals 16 residues. The chain's CDR3 is CASSLEVGGGSYGYTF. DNA of the CDR3: TGTGCCAGCAGTTTAGAGGTGGGAGGGGGCTCCTATGGCTACACCTTC.

The rearrangement joins TRBV7-9 to TRBJ2-3; the match to TRBD2 covers 7 bases. After removal of 0 bases from V and 7 bases from J, the junction contained 4 bases not matched to a gene. This CDR3 is built from 14 residues. Per germline, CDR1 SEHNR and CDR2 FQNEAQ (reference sequence). CDR3 in DNA: TGTGCCAGCAGCTTAGCGGGGCGGGAGTATACGCAGTATTTT. Translation: CASSLAGREYTQYF.

V usage is TRBV3-1 (or the pseudogene TRBV3-2) and J usage is TRBJ2-1; 9 bases match TRBD2. The germline gives CDR1 LGHDT, CDR2 YNNKEL (reference sequence). CDR3 length equals 15 residues. V lost 1 base to trimming and J lost 7 bases; unmatched junction nucleotides: 5. This CDR3 reads CASSQVGGGANEQFF. CDR3 DNA sequence: TGTGCCAGCAGCCAAGTGGGCGGGGGGGCGAATGAGCAGTTCTTC.

The chain uses TRBV28 and TRBJ1-3, with TRBD1 as a possible D gene (5 bases). V lost 6 bases and J lost 3, with 18 bases in between. The CDR3 runs to 16 residues. CDR1 is MDHEN, CDR2 SYDVKM, per germline. CDR3 DNA: TGTGCCAGCAGACGAAGACTGGGGACCGATGGAAACACCATATATTTT. It codes for CASRRRLGTDGNTIYF.

The chain couples TRBV4-2 to TRBJ1-1; D may be TRBD1 (5 bases). The CDR3 covers 13 residues. Germline assignment: CDR1 LGHNA and CDR2 YNFKEQ. Trimming shortened V by 1 base and J by 5 bases, and 8 bases separated the two germline ends. Here the CDR3 reads CASSQAGVTEAFF. The CDR3 DNA reads TGTGCCAGCAGCCAAGCGGGGGTGACTGAAGCTTTCTTT.

This chain joins TRBV9 and TRBJ2-1; 7 nucleotides line up with TRBD1. CDR1 SGDLS and CDR2 YYNGEE come from the germline V gene. J lost 14 bases, V lost 0 bases, and 2 bases had no gene match. The length of the CDR3 is 11 residues. The CDR3 DNA sequence: TGTGCCAGCAGCGTAGAGGGGGCTAAGTTCTTC. It yields the protein CASSVEGAKFF.

This clone was counted a single time. V is TRBV10-2 and J is TRBJ1-5, with D possibly TRBD1 on 5 matching bases. Trimming took off 1 base at V and 2 bases at J, with 12 bases between the two ends. Per germline, CDR1 WSHSY and CDR2 SAAADI. The CDR3 covers 16 residues. CDR3 sequence: CASSEWAGLGNQPQHF. The CDR3 DNA is TGCGCCAGCAGTGAGTGGGCAGGGCTTGGCAATCAGCCCCAGCATTTT.

This sequence joins TRBV10-1 and TRBJ2-5; 14 nucleotides agree with TRBD2. Trimming removed 0 bases from V and 4 bases from J; junction bases left unmatched: 1. The CDR3 has 16 residues. CDR1 and CDR2 (germline): WNHNN, SYGVQD (reference sequence). CDR3 sequence reads: CASSESGTSGGETQYF. The CDR3 DNA is TGCGCCAGCAGTGAGTCCGGGACTAGCGGGGGAGAGACCCAGTACTTC.

The CDR3 is CASSLWREVYEQYF. In DNA, the CDR3 is TGTGCCAGCAGTTTGTGGCGGGAGGTCTACGAGCAGTACTTC. The rearrangement uses TRBV28 and TRBJ2-7; 8 bases match TRBD2. This CDR3 has 14 amino acids. Germline trimming cut 3 bases from V and 3 bases from J; bases unmatched to any gene: 4. Germline CDR1 MDHEN, CDR2 SYDVKM.

The genes are TRBV19 and TRBJ1-5; D gene ambiguous. In germline, CDR1 is LNHDA, CDR2 SQIVND (reference sequence). The CDR3 loop spans 14 amino acids. With 4 bases removed from V and 6 bases from J, the gap between germline ends came to 13 bases. The DNA for the CDR3 is TGTGCCAGTAGTACCCGTATGGACGGTCAGCCCCAGCATTTT. Translated, it gives CASSTRMDGQPQHF. Looking up the rest from reference TRBV19 and TRBJ1-5 gives the full variable domain: DGGITQSPKYLFRKEGQNVTLSCEQNLNHDAMYWYRQDPGQGLRLIYYSQIVNDFQKGDIAEGYSVSREKKESFPLTVTSAQKNPTAFYLCASSTRMDGQPQHFGDGTRLSIL.

The chain employs TRBV27 and TRBJ2-3; unclear D gene. The germline gives CDR1 MNHEY, CDR2 SMNVEV (reference sequence). Trimming removed 2 bases at V and 2 bases at J, with 11 bases between. This CDR3 region has 15 residues. CDR3 region: CASSLRAPDTDTQYF. CDR3 DNA: TGTGCCAGCAGTTTACGTGCGCCGGACACAGATACGCAGTATTTT.

CDR3 region: CASSLHANSYNSPLHF. The CDR3 DNA sequence: TGTGCCAGCAGTTTACATGCGAACTCCTATAATTCACCCCTCCACTTT. The J gene is TRBJ1-6, the V gene TRBV28; no clear D gene. In germline, CDR1 is MDHEN, CDR2 SYDVKM. V was clipped by 2 bases and J by 0 bases, with 8 bases between them. The CDR3 runs 16 residues.

The chain couples TRBV5-3 to TRBJ1-6, with D possibly being TRBD1 (5 bases). TRBV5-3 carries the ORF label, with uncertain function. The V end lost 2 bases, the J end lost 0 bases, and 18 bases lay between the germline ends. This CDR3 has 19 residues. CDR3 sequence (DNA): TGTGCCAGAAGCTTCCTCCTCCCCGGGGGGGGCTCCTATAATTCACCCCTCCACTTT. Translating it yields CARSFLLPGGGSYNSPLHF.

The V call is TRBV3-1 (or the pseudogene TRBV3-2), the J call TRBJ1-2; 9 bases are shared with TRBD1. The CDR3 extends over 16 amino acids. Germline V CDR1 and CDR2: LGHDT, YNNKEL (reference sequence). Germline trimming cut 2 bases from V and 4 bases from J; bases unmatched to any gene: 8. The CDR3, as DNA: TGTGCCAGCAGCCAATCTGACAGGGGGATGACCTATGGCTACACCTTC. Amino acids: CASSQSDRGMTYGYTF.

This rearrangement joins TRBV19 to TRBJ2-1, with 8 positions matching TRBD1. CDR1 and CDR2 from the germline V gene are LNHDA and SQIVND (reference sequence). The CDR3 spans 14 residues. J lost 5 bases, V lost 3 bases, and 3 bases had no gene match. CDR3 loop: CASSIEQGDNEQFF. CDR3 nucleotides: TGTGCCAGTAGTATTGAACAGGGGGACAATGAGCAGTTCTTC. Supplemented by reference TRBV19 and TRBJ2-1, the full variable domain reads DGGITQSPKYLFRKEGQNVTLSCEQNLNHDAMYWYRQDPGQGLRLIYYSQIVNDFQKGDIAEGYSVSREKKESFPLTVTSAQKNPTAFYLCASSIEQGDNEQFFGPGTRLTVL.

The chain is built from TRBV2 and TRBJ1-4; D gene ambiguous. CDR1 is SNHLY and CDR2 is FYNNEI in the germline V gene. The germline V and J ends were trimmed by 7 bases and 8 bases, with 14 bases remaining between them. The CDR3 totals 13 residues. The CDR3 reads CASTREREEKLFF. The DNA for the CDR3 is TGTGCCAGCACACGCGAGCGGGAAGAAAAACTGTTTTTT.

The chain is built from TRBV7-2 and TRBJ1-1; D gene unclear. The CDR3 covers 15 residues. Germline V lookup: CDR1 SGHTA, CDR2 FQGNSA. The V gene lost 2 bases and the J gene lost 4 bases, with 14 bases spanning the gap. CDR3 sequence (DNA): TGTGCCAGCAGCTTAAACCGGGGAGCTGGCACTGAAGCTTTCTTT. Encoded protein: CASSLNRGAGTEAFF.

The V and J genes are TRBV27 and TRBJ2-2; 13 bases align to TRBD2. CDR1 is MNHEY, CDR2 SMNVEV, per germline (reference sequence). The CDR3 contains 18 residues. V lost 4 bases to trimming and J lost 2 bases; unmatched junction nucleotides: 7. The CDR3 protein is CASSSLTSGGYNTGELFF. CDR3 bases: TGTGCCAGCAGTTCCCTGACTAGCGGGGGGTATAACACCGGGGAGCTGTTTTTT.

CDR3 in amino acids: CASSLVGGQGTEAFF. CDR3 nucleotide sequence: TGTGCCAGCAGCTTAGTAGGGGGACAGGGGACTGAAGCTTTCTTT. The genes are TRBV7-2 and TRBJ1-1; the match to TRBD1 covers 10 bases. CDR3 length equals 15 residues. Germline loops: CDR1 SGHTA, CDR2 FQGNSA. The V segment lost 1 base and the J segment 5 bases; nucleotides outside the gene matches: 4.

The rearrangement uses TRBV4-1 and TRBJ1-5; D gene ambiguous. V shed 4 bases and J shed 4 bases, with 8 bases lying between them. In germline, CDR1 is MGHRA, CDR2 YSYEKL. The CDR3 covers 13 residues. The CDR3 spells CASSPMENQPQHF. The CDR3 DNA is TGCGCCAGCAGCCCAATGGAGAATCAGCCCCAGCATTTT.